One sample yielded the 32 T cell receptor beta chains listed below, sequenced in a study of cytomegalovirus exposure and HLA in healthy donors. Use of 60 Vbeta and 13 Jbeta primers characterized the PCR. The method was immunoSEQ multiplex PCR; TCRdb's version includes in-frame clones alone and lacks a portion of them. The table shows roughly 200,000 clones, with about 90% occurring only once. Source material: PBMCs. All receptors come from a boy aged 2 to 9 in good health and CMV-seronegative.

The chain couples TRBV19 to TRBJ2-5; possible D gene TRBD1, 5 bases. Germline CDR1 is LNHDA and CDR2 is SQIVND (reference sequence). V was pared by 2 bases and J by 0 bases, with 13 bases between. The CDR3 length is 16 residues. CDR3 protein: CASSIWGRRYQETQYF. The CDR3 region has the DNA TGTGCCAGTAGTATATGGGGCCGCAGGTACCAAGAGACCCAGTACTTC.

The chain uses TRBV4-1 and TRBJ2-1, with D maybe TRBD2 (5 bases). The CDR3 consists of 17 residues. V was shortened by 2 bases and J by 0 bases, with 14 bases between the two germline ends. The V gene's germline CDR1 is MGHRA and CDR2 YSYEKL. Here the CDR3 reads CASSQPARGSSYNEQFF. The CDR3 nucleotides read TGCGCCAGCAGCCAACCCGCACGGGGAAGCTCCTACAATGAGCAGTTCTTC.

The rearrangement links TRBV13 to TRBJ2-1, with 9 positions matching TRBD2. In germline, CDR1 is PRHDT, CDR2 FYEKMQ (reference sequence). This CDR3 is built from 15 residues. Trimming removed 3 bases from V and 10 bases from J; junction bases left unmatched: 10. The CDR3 nucleotides are TGTGCCAGCAGCTTTCTGACTAGCGGAGCTATGGAGCAGTTCTTC. Translating gives CASSFLTSGAMEQFF.

This chain uses TRBV11-1 with TRBJ2-1; D unclear. Between the trimmed V and J ends, which lost 1 base and 4 bases, there was a span of 8 bases. The CDR3 totals 14 residues. Germline CDR1 is SGHAT and CDR2 is FQDESV (reference sequence). The CDR3 region is CASSLDSQYNEQFF. CDR3 nucleotides: TGTGCCAGCAGCTTAGACAGCCAATACAATGAGCAGTTCTTC.

The V gene is TRBV11-2, the J gene TRBJ2-5; possible D gene TRBD1, 5 bases. Germline lookup yields CDR1 SGHAT and CDR2 FQNNGV. Trimming stripped 1 base from V and 4 bases from J, with 10 bases between. This CDR3 has 14 residues. In DNA, the CDR3 is TGTGCCAGCAGCTTAGGTCGACAGTTAGAGACCCAGTACTTC. This gives the protein CASSLGRQLETQYF.

This clone has just a few counts. The chain combines TRBV6-1 with TRBJ2-1; D might be TRBD1 (6 bases). The length of the CDR3 is 15 residues. Trimming cost V 2 bases and J 8 bases, with 16 bases left between them. Germline-derived CDR1 and CDR2 are MNHNS and SASEGT. The CDR3 DNA sequence: TGTGCCAGCAGTGAAATCTGGACAGAGGCACATGAGCAGTTCTTC. Its protein is CASSEIWTEAHEQFF.

To note about this clone: The sample contains more than one DNA sequence encoding this CDR3. The rearrangement joins TRBV27 to TRBJ2-5; D is unclear. CDR1 and CDR2 (germline): MNHEY, SMNVEV (reference sequence). V lost 5 bases to trimming and J lost 4 bases, with 5 bases between them. The CDR3 has 11 residues. CDR3 residues: CASSRGETQYF. For the CDR3, the DNA is TGTGCCAGCAGTCGCGGAGAGACCCAGTACTTC.

V gene TRBV7-9 combines with J gene TRBJ2-1; D is unclear. Germline lookup yields CDR1 SEHNR and CDR2 FQNEAQ (reference sequence). This CDR3 contains 14 residues. Trimming pared 7 bases from V and 9 bases from J, leaving 19 bases between. In DNA form, the CDR3 reads TGTGCCAGCAACCGTCCATCTAGTATCAGTGAGCAGTTCTTC. Translating gives CASNRPSSISEQFF.

This clone was observed a single time. The chain has TRBV2 and TRBJ1-1, with 7 bases aligning to TRBD1. The germline V gene has CDR1 SNHLY and CDR2 FYNNEI. This CDR3 comprises 14 residues. Losses at the gene ends were 4 bases for V and 0 bases for J; bases not matched to a gene: 2. This CDR3 is CASSGDSMNTEAFF. The CDR3 DNA sequence: TGTGCCAGCAGTGGGGACAGCATGAACACTGAAGCTTTCTTT.

The chain has TRBV11-2 and TRBJ2-2; tentatively, D is TRBD2 (5 bases). From germline, CDR1 is SGHAT and CDR2 FQNNGV. The length of the CDR3 is 15 residues. V dropped 5 bases and J dropped 1 base, with 11 bases sitting between them. The CDR3 bases are TGTGCCAGCAGCGTCGGGGTACTGAACACCGGGGAGCTGTTTTTT. Translated, it gives CASSVGVLNTGELFF.

The chain links TRBV2 to TRBJ2-2; tentative D call: TRBD1 (6 bases). This CDR3 comprises 14 residues. Germline assignment: CDR1 SNHLY and CDR2 FYNNEI. V gave up 8 bases and J gave up 4 bases, with 14 bases separating them. The chain's CDR3 is CASVRTVPTGELFF. DNA for the CDR3: TGTGCCAGCGTGAGGACAGTTCCCACCGGGGAGCTGTTTTTT.

The CDR3 loop is CASSPNLAAVYEQYF. In DNA form, the CDR3 reads TGTGCCAGCAGTCCAAATCTAGCGGCCGTCTACGAGCAGTACTTC. The gene calls are TRBV6-6 and TRBJ2-7; 7 nucleotides line up with TRBD2. Looked up from germline, CDR1 is MNHNY and CDR2 is SVGAGI (reference sequence). The CDR3 length is 15 residues. J was trimmed by 3 bases and V by 5 bases; bases with no gene match: 10.

The rearrangement links TRBV9 to TRBJ2-1; 11 nucleotides align to TRBD2. This CDR3 is 15 amino acids long. With V trimmed by 3 bases and J by 8 bases, 7 bases remained unmatched. From germline, CDR1 is SGDLS and CDR2 YYNGEE. CDR3 DNA sequence: TGTGCCAGCAGCGCAATAGCGGGGGGGCCCGATGAGCAGTTCTTC. This translates into CASSAIAGGPDEQFF.

The chain employs TRBV9 and TRBJ2-3; 8 bases are a match to TRBD2. The CDR3 sequence is 16 residues long. Trimming cost V 0 bases and J 2 bases; bases outside gene matches: 5. Germline V gives CDR1 SGDLS, CDR2 YYNGEE. Here the CDR3 DNA reads TGTGCCAGCAGCGTAGGGGGTAGCGGGATCACAGATACGCAGTATTTT. Protein: CASSVGGSGITDTQYF.

V is TRBV11-2 and J is TRBJ2-1; TRBD1 matches at 11 bases. J was trimmed by 14 bases and V by 5 bases; bases with no gene match: 8. The CDR3 has 13 amino acids. The V gene's germline CDR1 is SGHAT and CDR2 FQNNGV. CDR3 sequence (DNA): TGTGCCAGCAGCCCACGGACAGGGGGCGGTGAGTTCTTC. Translating gives CASSPRTGGGEFF.

On this clone: At the DNA level, this CDR3 is encoded by other sequences in the same sample as well. The rearrangement uses TRBV6-1 and TRBJ1-1; D gene unclear. The V gene lost 2 bases and the J gene lost 2 bases, with 6 bases spanning the gap. The germline V gene encodes CDR1 MNHNS and CDR2 SASEGT. The CDR3 has 13 amino acids. CDR3 amino acids: CASSEIANTEAFF. CDR3 DNA sequence: TGTGCCAGCAGTGAAATAGCTAACACTGAAGCTTTCTTT.

This sequence joins TRBV7-2 and TRBJ2-5; D possibly corresponds to TRBD1 (6 bases). The CDR3 runs to 13 residues. V was trimmed by 2 bases and J by 5 bases, leaving 9 bases between them. Germline-derived CDR1 and CDR2 are SGHTA and FQGNSA. This CDR3 is CASSLTGIETQYF. Here the CDR3 DNA reads TGTGCCAGCAGCTTAACAGGGATCGAGACCCAGTACTTC. The full variable domain, rest sourced from reference TRBV7-2 and TRBJ2-5, is GAGVSQSPSNKVTEKGKDVELRCDPISGHTALYWYRQSLGQGLEFLIYFQGNSAPDKSGLPSDRFSAERTGGSVSTLTIQRTQQEDSAVYLCASSLTGIETQYFGPGTRLLVL.

The gene calls are TRBV5-1 and TRBJ2-1; tentative D call: TRBD2 (5 bases). The germline V and J ends were trimmed by 7 bases and 0 bases, with 11 bases remaining between them. The CDR3 contains 14 residues. Germline loops: CDR1 SGHRS, CDR2 YFSETQ. The CDR3 DNA sequence: TGCGCCAGCGGACTCCAAAGCTCCTACAATGAGCAGTTCTTC. It specifies CASGLQSSYNEQFF.

The chain is built from TRBV15 and TRBJ2-3; TRBD2 matches 13 bases. V lost 5 bases and J lost 4; bases outside the gene matches: 6. This CDR3 comprises 16 residues. CDR1 and CDR2 (germline): LNHNV, YYDKDF (reference sequence). CDR3 nucleotides: TGTGCCACCAGCGGAGGGACTAGCGGGAACCCAGATACGCAGTATTTT. It is translated as CATSGGTSGNPDTQYF.

On this clone itself: At one end, the junction sequence differs from germline, possibly due to a read error. The chain employs TRBV7-9 and TRBJ2-7; 7 nucleotides match TRBD2. From germline, CDR1 is SEHNR and CDR2 FQNEAQ (reference sequence). CDR3 length: 16 residues. In DNA form, the CDR3 reads TGTTCCAGCAGCTTATCGGCGGGAGAAGGGTCCTACGAGCAGTACTTC. It specifies CSSSLSAGEGSYEQYF.

V usage is TRBV7-3 and J usage is TRBJ2-6, with unresolved D. From germline, CDR1 is SGHTA and CDR2 FQGTGA. V lost 6 bases and J lost 0, with 6 bases in between. The CDR3 is made up of 14 amino acids. The CDR3 region has the DNA TGTGCCAGCAGGTCAGACTCTGGGGCCAACGTCCTGACTTTC. It encodes CASRSDSGANVLTF.

This chain joins TRBV5-1 and TRBJ1-2; 11 bases line up with TRBD1. This CDR3 is 14 amino acids long. The germline V gene encodes CDR1 SGHRS and CDR2 YFSETQ. Unmatched junction bases numbered 0, after V lost 0 bases and J lost 5 bases. The CDR3: CASSLGDRGYGYTF. The CDR3 bases are TGCGCCAGCAGCTTGGGGGACAGGGGGTATGGCTACACCTTC. Full variable domain (remainder filled in from reference TRBV5-1 and TRBJ1-2): KAGVTQTPRYLIKTRGQQVTLSCSPISGHRSVSWYQQTPGQGLQFLFEYFSETQRNKGNFPGRFSGRQFSNSRSEMNVSTLELGDSALYLCASSLGDRGYGYTFGSGTRLTVV.

This chain connects TRBV30 to TRBJ2-1, with 12 nucleotides matching TRBD2. Germline V gene lookup returns CDR1 GTSNPN and CDR2 SVGIG (reference sequence). CDR3 length: 14 residues. J lost 2 bases, V lost 5 bases, and 1 base had no gene match. Written as DNA, the CDR3 is TGTGCCTGGGGACTAGCGGGAACCTACAATGAGCAGTTCTTC. The encoded protein is CAWGLAGTYNEQFF.

As DNA, the CDR3 is TGTGCCAGCAGTTTTCACAGAATCGGACAGGGAGGGGACTACGAGCAGTACTTC. It encodes CASSFHRIGQGGDYEQYF. The chain employs TRBV28 and TRBJ2-7; D may be TRBD1 (8 bases). CDR1 is MDHEN, CDR2 SYDVKM, per germline. The length of the CDR3 is 18 residues. With 3 bases removed from V and 3 bases from J, the gap between germline ends came to 24 bases. The variable domain in full, with the rest retrieved from reference TRBV28 and TRBJ2-7, is DVKVTQSSRYLVKRTGEKVFLECVQDMDHENMFWYRQDPGLGLRLIYFSYDVKMKEKGDIPEGYSVSREKKERFSLILESASTNQTSMYLCASSFHRIGQGGDYEQYFGPGTRLTVT.

The V gene is TRBV30, the J gene TRBJ1-6; possible D gene TRBD1, 5 bases. This CDR3 comprises 13 residues. Trimming pared 0 bases from V and 9 bases from J, leaving 9 bases between. Per germline, CDR1 GTSNPN and CDR2 SVGIG (reference sequence). As DNA, the CDR3 is TGTGCCTGGAGTGTAGGGGAAAGTTCACCCCTCCACTTT. Amino acids: CAWSVGESSPLHF.

The J gene is TRBJ2-5, the V gene TRBV18; possibly TRBD2 for D (6 bases). Trimming removed 6 bases at V and 5 bases at J, with 19 bases between. CDR3 length: 15 amino acids. Per the germline V gene, CDR1 is KGHSH and CDR2 is LQKENI. As DNA, the CDR3 is TGTGCCAGCTCCCCGAGTTCTGGGGGAGGCGAGACCCAGTACTTC. It yields the protein CASSPSSGGGETQYF. Supplemented by reference TRBV18 and TRBJ2-5, the full variable domain reads NAGVMQNPRHLVRRRGQEARLRCSPMKGHSHVYWYRQLPEEGLKFMVYLQKENIIDESGMPKERFSAEFPKEGPSILRIQQVVRGDSAAYFCASSPSSGGGETQYFGPGTRLLVL.

V is TRBV7-8 and J is TRBJ1-5; TRBD1 matches at 7 bases. Germline CDR1 is SGHVS and CDR2 is FQNEAQ. The CDR3 contains 16 residues. V was pared by 5 bases and J by 2 bases, with 9 bases of the junction left unmatched. In nucleotides, the CDR3 is TGTGCCAGCAGCCAATCACGGACAGGTCGCAATCAGCCCCAGCATTTT. Its translation is CASSQSRTGRNQPQHF.

The chain's CDR3 is CASSLAGLSSYEQYF. In DNA, the CDR3 is TGTGCCAGCAGTTTGGCAGGCCTCAGCTCCTACGAGCAGTACTTC. The gene calls are TRBV28 and TRBJ2-7; D is unresolved. The CDR3 spans 15 residues. V lost 3 bases and J 0 bases, leaving 12 bases between the germline ends. Germline V gene lookup returns CDR1 MDHEN and CDR2 SYDVKM.

The chain joins TRBV7-9 to TRBJ1-4, with D hard to call. Germline loops: CDR1 SEHNR, CDR2 FQNEAQ (reference sequence). There are 14 residues in the CDR3. The V gene lost 2 bases and the J gene lost 5 bases, with 9 bases spanning the gap. CDR3 in DNA: TGTGCCAGCAGCTTAAGCCGGAGCAATGAAAAACTGTTTTTT. This gives the protein CASSLSRSNEKLFF.

This clone has just one count. The chain employs TRBV27 and TRBJ2-7; D call uncertain. There are 16 residues in the CDR3. V was clipped by 8 bases and J by 4 bases, with 24 bases between them. CDR1 is MNHEY and CDR2 is SMNVEV in the germline V gene (reference sequence). The CDR3 protein is CASAVLVGATFYEQYF. CDR3 sequence (DNA): TGTGCCAGCGCTGTGCTTGTGGGCGCGACATTTTACGAGCAGTACTTC.

CDR3: CASRLIGGRDVVSTDTQYF. The CDR3 DNA sequence: TGTGCCAGCAGGCTGATAGGCGGGAGGGATGTAGTAAGCACAGATACGCAGTATTTT. The V gene is TRBV27, the J gene TRBJ2-3; 9 bases line up with TRBD2. Trimming at V came to 6 bases and at J to 0 bases, leaving 16 bases not matched to a gene. CDR3 size: 19 residues. Per the germline V gene, CDR1 is MNHEY and CDR2 is SMNVEV (reference sequence).

The genes are TRBV5-1 and TRBJ1-5, with TRBD1 identical over 10 bases. The CDR3 spans 18 residues. V was pared by 8 bases and J by 0 bases, with 14 bases of the junction left unmatched. The germline V gene has CDR1 SGHRS and CDR2 YFSETQ. DNA of the CDR3: TGCGCCAGTAGCCCCGGGACAGGGGATGTCTATAGCAATCAGCCCCAGCATTTT. Translation gives CASSPGTGDVYSNQPQHF.